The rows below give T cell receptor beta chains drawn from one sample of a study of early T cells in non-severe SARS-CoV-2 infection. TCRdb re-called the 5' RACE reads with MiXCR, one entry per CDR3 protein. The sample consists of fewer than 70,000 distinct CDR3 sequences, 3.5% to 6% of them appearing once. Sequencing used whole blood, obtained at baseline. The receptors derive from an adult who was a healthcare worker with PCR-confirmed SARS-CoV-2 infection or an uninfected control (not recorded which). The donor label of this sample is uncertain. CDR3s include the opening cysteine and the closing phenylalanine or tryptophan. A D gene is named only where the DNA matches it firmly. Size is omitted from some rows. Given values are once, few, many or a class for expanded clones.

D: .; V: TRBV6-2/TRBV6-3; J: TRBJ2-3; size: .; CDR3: CASSIASFTDTQYF; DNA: TGTGCCAGCAGTATCGCCAGCTTCACAGATACGCAGTATTTT
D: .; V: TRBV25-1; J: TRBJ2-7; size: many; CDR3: CATERGSYEQYF; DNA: TGTGCCACTGAGCGCGGCTCCTACGAGCAGTACTTC
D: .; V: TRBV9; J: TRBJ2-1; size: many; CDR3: CASSGPSRRTFF; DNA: TGTGCCAGCAGCGGACCTAGCCGCCGTACATTCTTC
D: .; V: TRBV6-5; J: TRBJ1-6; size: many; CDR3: CASSHRSSTRYSPLHF; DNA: TGTGCCAGCAGTCACCGGTCCTCAACTCGGTATTCACCCCTCCACTTT
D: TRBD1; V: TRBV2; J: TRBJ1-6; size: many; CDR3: CASSVDRVGSPLHF; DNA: TGTGCCAGCAGTGTGGACAGGGTCGGTTCACCCCTCCACTTT
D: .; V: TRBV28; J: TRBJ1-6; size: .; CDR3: CASRAEGTYNSPLHF; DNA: TGTGCCAGCAGAGCTGAAGGGACTTATAATTCACCCCTCCACTTT
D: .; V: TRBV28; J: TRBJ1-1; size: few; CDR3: CASSPLQNAGTEAFF; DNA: TGTGCCAGCAGCCCCCTACAAAACGCGGGCACTGAAGCTTTCTTT
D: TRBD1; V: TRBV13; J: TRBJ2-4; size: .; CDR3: CASRTGGTKNIQYF; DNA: TGTGCCAGCAGGACAGGGGGAACCAAAAACATTCAGTACTTC
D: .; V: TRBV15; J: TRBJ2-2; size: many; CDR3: CATSRRDTGELFF; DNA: TGTGCCACCAGCAGGAGGGACACCGGGGAGCTGTTTTTT
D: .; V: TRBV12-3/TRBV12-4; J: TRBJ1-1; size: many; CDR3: CASSLGRTEAFF; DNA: TGTGCCAGCAGTTTAGGGAGGACTGAAGCTTTCTTT
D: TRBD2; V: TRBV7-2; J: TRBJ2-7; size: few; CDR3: CASARGGAHEQYF; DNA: TGTGCCAGCGCTCGGGGGGGGGCCCACGAGCAGTACTTC
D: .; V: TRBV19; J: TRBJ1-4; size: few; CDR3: CASSLFQGHEKLFF; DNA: TGTGCCAGTAGCCTATTCCAGGGGCATGAAAAACTGTTTTTT
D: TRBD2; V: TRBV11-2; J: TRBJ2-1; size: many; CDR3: CASSPLRGGYNEQFF; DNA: TGTGCCAGCAGTCCACTCCGGGGGGGCTACAATGAGCAGTTCTTC
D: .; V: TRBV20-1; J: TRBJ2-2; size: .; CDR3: CSAGGQGHRAGELFF; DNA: TGCAGTGCTGGGGGCCAGGGACACCGGGCCGGGGAGCTGTTTTTT
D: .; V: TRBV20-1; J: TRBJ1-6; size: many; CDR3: CSARAGSPLFPLHF; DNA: TGCAGTGCTAGAGCGGGCAGCCCGCTTTTTCCCCTCCACTTT
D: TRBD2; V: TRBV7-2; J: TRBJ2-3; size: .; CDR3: CASSYWASGGSDTQYF; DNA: TGTGCCAGCAGCTATTGGGCTAGCGGGGGGTCAGATACGCAGTATTTT
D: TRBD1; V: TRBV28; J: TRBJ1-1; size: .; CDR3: CASHTRDRLNTEAFF; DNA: TGTGCCAGCCACACCCGGGACAGGTTGAACACTGAAGCTTTCTTT
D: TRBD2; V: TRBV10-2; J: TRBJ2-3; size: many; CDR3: CASSESRAGVTDTQYF; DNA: TGCGCCAGCAGTGAGTCGCGAGCGGGGGTTACAGATACGCAGTATTTT
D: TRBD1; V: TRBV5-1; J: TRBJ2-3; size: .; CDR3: CASSQGRGTGNTDTQYF; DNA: TGCGCCAGCAGCCAGGGGCGGGGGACAGGGAACACAGATACGCAGTATTTT
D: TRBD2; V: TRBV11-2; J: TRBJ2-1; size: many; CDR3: CASSKVTGGPWNEQFF; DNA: TGTGCCAGCAGCAAAGTGACGGGGGGGCCTTGGAATGAGCAGTTCTTC
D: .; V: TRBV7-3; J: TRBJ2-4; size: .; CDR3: CASGGSTPQVEAKNIQYF; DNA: TGTGCCAGCGGCGGTTCTACCCCCCAGGTGGAGGCCAAAAACATTCAGTACTTC
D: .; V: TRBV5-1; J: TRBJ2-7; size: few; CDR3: CASSLVIEPRVYEQYF; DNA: TGCGCCAGCAGCTTAGTCATTGAACCTCGAGTCTACGAGCAGTACTTC
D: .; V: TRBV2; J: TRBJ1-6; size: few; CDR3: CASGTDNSPLHF; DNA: TGTGCCAGCGGCACAGACAATTCACCCCTCCACTTT
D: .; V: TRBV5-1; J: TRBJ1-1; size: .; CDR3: CASSKSWGSTEAFF; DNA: TGCGCCAGCAGCAAGAGTTGGGGCTCCACTGAAGCTTTCTTT
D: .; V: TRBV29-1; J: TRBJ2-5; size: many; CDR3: CSVNRGGYQETQYF; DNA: TGCAGCGTAAACAGGGGGGGTTACCAAGAGACCCAGTACTTC
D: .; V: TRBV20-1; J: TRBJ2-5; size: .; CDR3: CSASLRQPPKETQYF; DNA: TGCAGTGCTAGCCTGAGACAGCCACCTAAAGAGACCCAGTACTTC
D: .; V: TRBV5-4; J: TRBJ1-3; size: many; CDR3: CASSLQGTSGNTIYF; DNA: TGTGCCAGCAGCTTGCAGGGCACTTCTGGAAACACCATATATTTT
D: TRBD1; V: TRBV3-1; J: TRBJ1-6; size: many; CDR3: CASSKQGARNSPLHF; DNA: TGTGCCAGCAGCAAACAGGGGGCGCGTAATTCACCCCTCCACTTT
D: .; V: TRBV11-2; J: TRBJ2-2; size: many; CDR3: CASAWRGRDTGELFF; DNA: TGTGCCAGCGCCTGGCGGGGCCGGGACACCGGGGAGCTGTTTTTT
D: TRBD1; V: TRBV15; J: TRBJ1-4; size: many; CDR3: CATSTSGTGDEKLFF; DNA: TGTGCCACCAGCACATCAGGGACAGGGGATGAAAAACTGTTTTTT
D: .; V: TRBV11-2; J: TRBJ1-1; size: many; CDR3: CASSLARNTEAFF; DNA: TGTGCCAGCAGCTTAGCTCGGAACACTGAAGCTTTCTTT
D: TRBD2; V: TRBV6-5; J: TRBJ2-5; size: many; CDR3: CASSRPSGATKGETQYF; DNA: TGTGCCAGCAGTCGTCCTAGCGGGGCAACCAAAGGGGAGACCCAGTACTTC
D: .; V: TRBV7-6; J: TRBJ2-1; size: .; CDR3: CASSPGINNEQFF; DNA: TGTGCCAGCAGCCCCGGAATTAACAATGAGCAGTTCTTC
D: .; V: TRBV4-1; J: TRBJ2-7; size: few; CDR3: CASSHTGSSYEQYF; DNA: TGCGCCAGCAGCCATACAGGGAGCTCCTACGAGCAGTACTTC
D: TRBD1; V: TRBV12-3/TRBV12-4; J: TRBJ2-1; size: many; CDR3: CASTPGQFIEQFF; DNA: TGTGCCAGCACTCCGGGACAGTTTATCGAGCAGTTCTTC
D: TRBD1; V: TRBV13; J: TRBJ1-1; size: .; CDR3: CASSLGDRGELFF; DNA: TGTGCCAGCAGCTTAGGGGACAGGGGGGAGCTTTTCTTT
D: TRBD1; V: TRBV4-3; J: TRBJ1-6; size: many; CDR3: CASSQEGQGNSPLHF; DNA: TGCGCCAGCAGCCAAGAGGGACAGGGTAATTCACCCCTCCACTTT
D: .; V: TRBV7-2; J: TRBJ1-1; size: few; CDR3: CASSPYGGDTEAFF; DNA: TGTGCCAGCAGCCCTTACGGCGGTGACACTGAAGCTTTCTTT
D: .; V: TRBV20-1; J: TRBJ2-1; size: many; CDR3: CSVLLHSRSGSSYNEQFF; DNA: TGCAGTGTCCTACTCCATTCACGATCTGGGAGCTCCTACAATGAGCAGTTCTTC
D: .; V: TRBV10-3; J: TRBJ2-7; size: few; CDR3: CAISGSTGSSYEQYF; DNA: TGTGCCATCAGTGGTAGCACAGGTAGCTCCTACGAGCAGTACTTC
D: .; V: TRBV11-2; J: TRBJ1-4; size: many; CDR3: CASSALVAGGNEKLFF; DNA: TGTGCCAGCAGCGCTTTGGTGGCAGGCGGGAATGAAAAACTGTTTTTT
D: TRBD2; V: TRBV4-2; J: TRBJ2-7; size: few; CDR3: CASSQVAGGSYEQYF; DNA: TGTGCCAGCAGCCAAGTAGCGGGGGGGTCCTACGAGCAGTACTTC
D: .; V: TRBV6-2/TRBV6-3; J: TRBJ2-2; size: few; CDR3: CASGRVGELFF; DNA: TGTGCCAGCGGCAGGGTCGGGGAGCTGTTTTTT
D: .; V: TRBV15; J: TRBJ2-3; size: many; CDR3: CATEKSGTIRTDTQYF; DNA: TGTGCCACCGAAAAGAGCGGGACAATCCGCACAGATACGCAGTATTTT
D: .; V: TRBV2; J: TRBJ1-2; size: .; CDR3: CASTQGAANYGYTF; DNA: TGTGCCAGCACCCAAGGGGCAGCTAACTATGGCTACACCTTC
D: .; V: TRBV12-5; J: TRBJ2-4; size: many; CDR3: CASGLALGETLAKNIQYF; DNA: TGTGCTAGTGGTTTGGCTTTAGGGGAGACTTTAGCCAAAAACATTCAGTACTTC
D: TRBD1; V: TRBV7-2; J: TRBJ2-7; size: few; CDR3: CASSRSTRAGQGYEQYF; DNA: TGTGCCAGCAGCCGTTCCACCCGAGCGGGACAGGGCTACGAGCAGTACTTC